This TCR beta chain came from a study of T cell responses to AZD1222 COVID-19 vaccine. Whole-study results and caveats: Among spike-specific TCRs, nearly half reportedly target unmutated variant regions. Among vaccine-associated CD4 TCRs, coverage spanned spike, with dominance at 160-218 and 743-854.

The CDR3 is made up of 15 amino acids. Per the germline V gene, CDR1 is SGHRS and CDR2 is YFSETQ. The germline V and J ends were trimmed by 4 bases and 4 bases, with 17 bases remaining between them. Measured with immunoSEQ multiplex PCR; TCRdb has only the in-frame clones, and not every one. There are approximately 120,000 clones in the sample; over 75% occur only once, and 5% to 6% lies in the top ten. In the case of this clone: The antigen is not known.

The starting material was peripheral blood, obtained on day 0 of AZD1222 vaccination. This chain connects TRBV5-1 to TRBJ2-5; possibly TRBD1 for D (6 bases). The TCR was taken from an adult in good health. CDR3 region: CASSPASTGRETQYF. In DNA, the CDR3 is TGCGCCAGCAGCCCGGCCTCGACAGGCCGAGAGACCCAGTACTTC. Filled out from reference TRBV5-1 and TRBJ2-5, the complete variable domain reads KAGVTQTPRYLIKTRGQQVTLSCSPISGHRSVSWYQQTPGQGLQFLFEYFSETQRNKGNFPGRFSGRQFSNSRSEMNVSTLELGDSALYLCASSPASTGRETQYFGPGTRLLVL.